This T cell receptor (beta chain) was found in a study of blood T cell repertoires in COVID-19. Study in general: Italy, Spain and the United States were the sources of the convalescent and acute COVID-19 samples.

Authors' methods: Nucleated cell counts were estimated from reference gene primer amplification. The table came from immunoSEQ multiplex PCR; TCRdb's copy has only in-frame clones and leaves some out. V and J calls and clone size come straight from that table; D and trimming were deduced from the DNA. The sample shows roughly 150,000 clones, 75% to 85% of them seen only once. The CDR3 extends over 14 amino acids. The V gene end was trimmed by 4 bases and the J gene end by 10 bases; junction bases not matched to a gene: 6. Germline V lookup: CDR1 SGDLS, CDR2 YYNGEE. This sequence joins TRBV9 and TRBJ1-6; 9 positions agree with TRBD1. The TCR sequence derives from a woman between 50 and 59 years old with acute or convalescent COVID-19. Sequencing input: peripheral blood. The CDR3 region has the DNA TGTGCCAGCAGCTCTGGACAGGGGAGGTCACCCCTCCACTTT. It yields the protein CASSSGQGRSPLHF. Supplemented by reference TRBV9 and TRBJ1-6, the full variable domain reads DSGVTQTPKHLITATGQRVTLRCSPRSGDLSVYWYQQSLDQGLQFLIQYYNGEERAKGNILERFSAQQFPDLHSELNLSSLELGDSALYFCASSSGQGRSPLHFGNGTRLTVT.